The present entry profiles one T cell receptor (beta chain) with its context. Generated by immunoSEQ multiplex PCR, the TCRdb table keeps only in-frame clones and is missing some. Of around 110,000 clones listed, about 80% are singletons. This specimen belongs to a study of blood T cell repertoires in COVID-19. Study-level background: T cells, B-cell-depleted T cells, or PBMCs provided the cDNA or gDNA that served as material.

J was trimmed by 5 bases and V by 4 bases; bases with no gene match: 11. Germline V CDR1 and CDR2: SGHRS, YFSETQ. CDR3 size: 15 residues. This TCR was sampled from a man aged 65 to 79 with active or convalescent COVID-19. This chain uses TRBV5-1 with TRBJ2-5; TRBD2 aligns across 7 bases. Input material: peripheral blood. This CDR3 is CASSQSAGVGETQYF. The DNA for the CDR3 is TGCGCCAGCAGCCAAAGTGCGGGGGTAGGGGAGACCCAGTACTTC.